A single sample is the source of the 5 T cell receptor beta chains below, sequenced in a study of T cells during gluten challenge in celiac disease. Multiplexed primers for every TRA and TRB V gene were used across three nested PCRs per cell. A single record per CDR3 protein comes from TCRdb applying MiXCR to the single-cell sequencing reads. Counted here are 150 to 250 distinct CDR3 sequences, 45% to 55% occurring once; the ten biggest clones make up about 44%. This material consisted of gluten-specific CD4+ T cells sorted from the duodenum using tetramers, taken at baseline or on day 14 of gluten challenge (not recorded which). Receptor source: a female donor with celiac disease.

By share, this clonotype ranks as hyperexpanded (1% or more). CDR3 amino acids: CSVGAGGTTEAFF. In DNA form, the CDR3 reads TGCAGCGTTGGGGCAGGGGGTACTACTGAAGCTTTCTTT. This chain uses TRBV29-1 with TRBJ1-1; TRBD1 matches at 7 bases. V gave up 4 bases and J gave up 5 bases; unmatched junction bases: 7. The germline V gene has CDR1 SQVTM and CDR2 ANQGSEA. The CDR3 consists of 13 residues.

The chain joins TRBV20-1 to TRBJ1-6; TRBD1 matches at 8 bases. Germline loops: CDR1 DFQATT, CDR2 SNEGSKA (reference sequence). The CDR3 sequence is 13 residues long. V was clipped by 6 bases and J by 8 bases; unmatched bases: 6. The DNA of the CDR3 is TGCAGTGCGATTGACAGGGGAGATTCACCCCTCCACTTT. Protein sequence: CSAIDRGDSPLHF.

This rearrangement joins TRBV7-2 to TRBJ1-5; a weak D match, TRBD1 (6 bases). Trimming cost V 6 bases and J 6 bases, with 18 bases left between them. Germline lookup yields CDR1 SGHTA and CDR2 FQGNSA. CDR3 size: 15 residues. CDR3: CASSFRGGAGQPQHF. CDR3 bases: TGTGCCAGCAGTTTTCGAGGGGGGGCAGGTCAGCCCCAGCATTTT.

This chain links TRBV29-1 with TRBJ2-3; 12 bases align to TRBD2. The J segment lost 4 bases and the V segment lost 6 bases, leaving 17 bases of the junction unmatched. From germline, CDR1 is SQVTM and CDR2 ANQGSEA. CDR3 length equals 18 residues. CDR3 bases: TGCAGCGTCGCTATTCTAGCGGGAGGGCCGGCGGACGCAGATACGCAGTATTTT. It codes for CSVAILAGGPADADTQYF.

CDR3: CASSRHGQGAGELFF. The DNA of the CDR3 is TGTGCCAGCAGCCGCCACGGACAGGGGGCCGGGGAGCTGTTTTTT. The gene calls are TRBV7-2 and TRBJ2-2, with 10 bases matching TRBD1. The V segment lost 5 bases and the J segment 6 bases; nucleotides outside the gene matches: 6. The germline V gene encodes CDR1 SGHTA and CDR2 FQGNSA. The CDR3 sequence is 15 residues long.